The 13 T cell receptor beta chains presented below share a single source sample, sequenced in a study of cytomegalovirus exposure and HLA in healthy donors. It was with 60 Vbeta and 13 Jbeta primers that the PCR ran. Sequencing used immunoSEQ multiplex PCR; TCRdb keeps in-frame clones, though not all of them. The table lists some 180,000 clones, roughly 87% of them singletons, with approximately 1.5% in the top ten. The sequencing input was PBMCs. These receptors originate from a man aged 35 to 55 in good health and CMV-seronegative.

The CDR3 reads CASSPFLVPLYF. CDR3 nucleotide sequence: TGTGCCAGCAGCCCCTTCCTAGTCCCTTTATACTTC. This chain uses TRBV5-4 with TRBJ2-5; D unresolved. Germline lookup yields CDR1 SGHNT and CDR2 YYREEE (reference sequence). Deletions cut 4 bases from V and 14 bases from J, with 18 bases between. The CDR3 is 12 amino acids.

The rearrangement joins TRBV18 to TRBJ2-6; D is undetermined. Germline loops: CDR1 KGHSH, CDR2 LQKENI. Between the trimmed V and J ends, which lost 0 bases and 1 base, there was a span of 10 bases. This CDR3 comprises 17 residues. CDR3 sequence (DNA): TGTGCCAGCTCACCACCGAGCTCGCTGTCTGGGGCCAACGTCCTGACTTTC. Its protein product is CASSPPSSLSGANVLTF.

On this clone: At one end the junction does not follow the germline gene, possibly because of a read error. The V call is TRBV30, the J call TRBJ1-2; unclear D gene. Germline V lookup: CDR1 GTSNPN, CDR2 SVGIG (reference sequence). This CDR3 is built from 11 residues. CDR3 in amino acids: CAWSEEAKLIF. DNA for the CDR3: TGTGCCTGGAGTGAAGAAGCGAAGCTCATCTTC.

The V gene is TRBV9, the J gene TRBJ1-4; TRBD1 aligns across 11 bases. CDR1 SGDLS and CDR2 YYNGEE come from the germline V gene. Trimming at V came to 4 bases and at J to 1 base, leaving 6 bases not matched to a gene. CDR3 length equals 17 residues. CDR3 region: CASSPSGTGGTNEKLFF. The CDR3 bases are TGTGCCAGCAGCCCATCGGGGACAGGGGGAACTAATGAAAAACTGTTTTTT.

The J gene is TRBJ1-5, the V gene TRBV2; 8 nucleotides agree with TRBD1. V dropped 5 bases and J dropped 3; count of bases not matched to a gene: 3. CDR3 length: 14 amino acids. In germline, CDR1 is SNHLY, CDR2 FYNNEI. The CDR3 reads CASSQTGDNQPQHF. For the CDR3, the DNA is TGTGCCAGCAGTCAGACAGGGGACAATCAGCCCCAGCATTTT.

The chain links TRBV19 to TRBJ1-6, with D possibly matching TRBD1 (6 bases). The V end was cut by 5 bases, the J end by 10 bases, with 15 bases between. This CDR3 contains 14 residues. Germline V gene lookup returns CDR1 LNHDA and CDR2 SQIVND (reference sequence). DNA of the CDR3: TGTGCCAGTAGTCCCCAGGGGCATCAATCACCCCTCCACTTT. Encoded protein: CASSPQGHQSPLHF.

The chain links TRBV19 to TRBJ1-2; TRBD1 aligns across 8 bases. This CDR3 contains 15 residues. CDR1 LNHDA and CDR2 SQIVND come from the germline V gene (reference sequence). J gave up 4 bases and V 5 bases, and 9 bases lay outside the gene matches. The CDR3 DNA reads TGTGCCAGTAGTTTGTCCGGGGACAGGATCTATGGCTACACCTTC. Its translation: CASSLSGDRIYGYTF.

CDR3 loop: CASSLAGTITYEQYF. The CDR3 DNA sequence: TGCGCCAGCAGCTTGGCCGGGACTATTACCTACGAGCAGTACTTC. This chain connects TRBV5-1 to TRBJ2-7; 7 bases match TRBD2. CDR3 length equals 15 residues. Trimming took 0 bases from V and 2 from J; bases not matched to a gene: 5. CDR1 is SGHRS and CDR2 is YFSETQ in the germline V gene.

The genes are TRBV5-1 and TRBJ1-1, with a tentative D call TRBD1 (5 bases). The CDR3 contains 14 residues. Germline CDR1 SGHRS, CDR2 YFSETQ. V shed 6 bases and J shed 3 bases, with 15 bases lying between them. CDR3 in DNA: TGCGCCAGCAACCCCCGGGGGGAGGACACTGAAGCTTTCTTT. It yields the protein CASNPRGEDTEAFF.

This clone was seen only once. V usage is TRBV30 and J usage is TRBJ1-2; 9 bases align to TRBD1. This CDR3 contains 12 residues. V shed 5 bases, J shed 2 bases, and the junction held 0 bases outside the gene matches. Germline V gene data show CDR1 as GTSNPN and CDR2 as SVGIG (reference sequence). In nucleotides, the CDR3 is TGTGCCTGGGGGACAGGGAACTATGGCTACACCTTC. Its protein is CAWGTGNYGYTF.

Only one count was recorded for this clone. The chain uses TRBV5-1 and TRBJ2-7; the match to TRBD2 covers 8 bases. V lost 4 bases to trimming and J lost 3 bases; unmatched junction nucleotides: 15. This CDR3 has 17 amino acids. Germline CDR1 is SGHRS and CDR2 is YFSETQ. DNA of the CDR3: TGCGCCAGCAGCCTTCCCGGGACTAGACGAGGGCACTACGAGCAGTACTTC. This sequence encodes CASSLPGTRRGHYEQYF.

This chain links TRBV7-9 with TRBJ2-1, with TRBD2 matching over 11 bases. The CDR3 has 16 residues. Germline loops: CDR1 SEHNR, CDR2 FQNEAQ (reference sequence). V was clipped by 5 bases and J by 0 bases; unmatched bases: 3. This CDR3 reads CASSPGTSGSYNEQFF. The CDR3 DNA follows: TGTGCCAGCAGCCCGGGGACTAGCGGCTCCTACAATGAGCAGTTCTTC.

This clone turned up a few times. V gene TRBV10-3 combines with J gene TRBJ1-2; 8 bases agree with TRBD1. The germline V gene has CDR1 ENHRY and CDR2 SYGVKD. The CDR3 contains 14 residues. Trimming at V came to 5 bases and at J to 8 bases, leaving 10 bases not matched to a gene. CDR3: CAISLGQGPEGYTF. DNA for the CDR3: TGTGCCATCAGTCTCGGACAGGGCCCTGAAGGCTACACCTTC.